This T cell receptor beta chain was obtained from a study of T cell responses to AZD1222 COVID-19 vaccine. Background on the study: Second-dose timings of about 4 or about 12 weeks were pooled.

This clone has more than one count but fewer than ten. Its cognate antigen is unknown. Overall study findings and caveats: Spike-wide coverage was observed for vaccine-associated CD4 TCRs, with dominant responses at 160-218 and 743-854. The reported proportion of spike-specific TCRs targeting unmutated variant regions was nearly half.

Data came from immunoSEQ multiplex PCR; TCRdb stores just in-frame clones and leaves some out. The repertoire holds 140,000 to 150,000 clones, with 70% to 90% as singletons. This CDR3 region has 15 residues. Germline V gene sequence: CDR1 SEHNR, CDR2 FQNEAQ (reference sequence). V was pared by 1 base and J by 3 bases, with 9 bases between. This TCR was sampled from an adult in good health. Source: peripheral blood, taken on day 0 of AZD1222 vaccination. The chain links TRBV7-9 to TRBJ1-4; D remains ambiguous. CDR3: CASSLDGPPNEKLFF. The CDR3 coding sequence is TGTGCCAGCAGCTTAGACGGGCCACCTAATGAAAAACTGTTTTTT.